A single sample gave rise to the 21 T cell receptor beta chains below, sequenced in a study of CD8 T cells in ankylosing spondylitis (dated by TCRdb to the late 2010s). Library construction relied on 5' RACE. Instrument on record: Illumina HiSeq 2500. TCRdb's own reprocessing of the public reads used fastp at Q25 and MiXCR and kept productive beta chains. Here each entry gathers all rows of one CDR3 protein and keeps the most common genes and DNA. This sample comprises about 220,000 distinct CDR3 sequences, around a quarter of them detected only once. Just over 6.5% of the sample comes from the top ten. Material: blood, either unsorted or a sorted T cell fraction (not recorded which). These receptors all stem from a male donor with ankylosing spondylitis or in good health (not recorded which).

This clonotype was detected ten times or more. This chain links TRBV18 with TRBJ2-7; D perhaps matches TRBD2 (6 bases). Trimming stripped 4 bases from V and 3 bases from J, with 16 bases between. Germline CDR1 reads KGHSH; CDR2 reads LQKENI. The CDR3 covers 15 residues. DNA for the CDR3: TGTGCCAGCTCACTCGGTACGCGAGCGGGCTACGAGCAGTACTTC. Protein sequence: CASSLGTRAGYEQYF.

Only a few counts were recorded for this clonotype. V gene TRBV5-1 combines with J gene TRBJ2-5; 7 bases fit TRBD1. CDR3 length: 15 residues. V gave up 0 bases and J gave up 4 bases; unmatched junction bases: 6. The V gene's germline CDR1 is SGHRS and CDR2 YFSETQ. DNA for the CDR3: TGCGCCAGCAGCTTGGTTATAGGGGGCGGAGAGACCCAGTACTTC. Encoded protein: CASSLVIGGGETQYF.

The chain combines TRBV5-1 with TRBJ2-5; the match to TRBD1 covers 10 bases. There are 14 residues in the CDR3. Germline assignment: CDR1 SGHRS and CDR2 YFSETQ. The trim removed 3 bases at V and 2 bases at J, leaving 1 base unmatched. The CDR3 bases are TGCGCCAGCAGCTGGACAGGGGGGCAAGAGACCCAGTACTTC. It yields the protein CASSWTGGQETQYF.

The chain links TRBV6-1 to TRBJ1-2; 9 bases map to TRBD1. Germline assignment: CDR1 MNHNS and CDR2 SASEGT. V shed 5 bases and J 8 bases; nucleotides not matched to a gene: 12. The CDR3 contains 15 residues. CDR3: CASSPIGQGFGGYTF. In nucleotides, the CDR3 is TGTGCCAGCAGTCCCATTGGACAGGGGTTCGGCGGCTACACCTTC.

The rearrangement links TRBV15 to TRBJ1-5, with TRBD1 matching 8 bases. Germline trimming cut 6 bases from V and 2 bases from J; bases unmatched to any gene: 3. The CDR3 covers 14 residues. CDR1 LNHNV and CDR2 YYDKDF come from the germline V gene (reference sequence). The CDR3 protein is CATSVTGGNQPQHF. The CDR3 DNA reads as TGTGCCACCAGTGTGACAGGGGGCAATCAGCCCCAGCATTTT.

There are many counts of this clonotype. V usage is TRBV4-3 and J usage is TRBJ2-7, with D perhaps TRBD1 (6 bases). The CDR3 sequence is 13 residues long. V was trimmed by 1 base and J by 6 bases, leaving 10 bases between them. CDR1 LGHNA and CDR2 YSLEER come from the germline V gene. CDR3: CASSQGIGGEQYF. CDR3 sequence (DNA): TGCGCCAGCAGCCAAGGTATAGGGGGCGAGCAGTACTTC.

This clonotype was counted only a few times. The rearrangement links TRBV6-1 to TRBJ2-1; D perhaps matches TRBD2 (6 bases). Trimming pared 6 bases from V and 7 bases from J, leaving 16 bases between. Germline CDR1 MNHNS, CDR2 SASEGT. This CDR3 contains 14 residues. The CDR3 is CASSRGNDRNEQFF. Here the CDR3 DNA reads TGTGCCAGCAGCCGCGGGAACGACAGAAATGAGCAGTTCTTC.

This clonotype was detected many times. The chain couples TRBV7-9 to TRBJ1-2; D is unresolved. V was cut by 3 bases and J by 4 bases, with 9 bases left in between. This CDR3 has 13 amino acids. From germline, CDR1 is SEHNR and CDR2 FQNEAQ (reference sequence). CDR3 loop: CASSFLGTYGYTF. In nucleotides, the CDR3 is TGTGCCAGCAGCTTTCTGGGTACCTATGGCTACACCTTC.

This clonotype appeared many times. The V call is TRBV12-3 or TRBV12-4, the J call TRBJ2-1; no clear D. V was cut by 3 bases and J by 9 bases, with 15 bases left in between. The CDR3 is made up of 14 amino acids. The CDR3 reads CASSLAEYGAEQFF. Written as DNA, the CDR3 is TGTGCCAGCAGTTTGGCGGAGTATGGTGCTGAGCAGTTCTTC.

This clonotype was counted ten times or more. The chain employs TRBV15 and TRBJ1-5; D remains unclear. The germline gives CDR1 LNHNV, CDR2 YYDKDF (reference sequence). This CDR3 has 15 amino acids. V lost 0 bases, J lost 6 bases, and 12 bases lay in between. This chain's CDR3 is CATSRDSSRGQPQHF. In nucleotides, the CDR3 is TGTGCCACCAGCAGAGATAGTAGCCGGGGTCAGCCCCAGCATTTT.

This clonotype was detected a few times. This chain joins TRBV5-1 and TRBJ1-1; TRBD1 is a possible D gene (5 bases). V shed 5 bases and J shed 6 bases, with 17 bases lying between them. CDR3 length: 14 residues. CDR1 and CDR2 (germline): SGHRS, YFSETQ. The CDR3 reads CASSSGLRFAEAFF. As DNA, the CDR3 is TGCGCCAGCAGTTCGGGACTCAGGTTCGCTGAAGCTTTCTTT.

The DNA of the CDR3 is TGCGCCAGCAGCACAAAGACCGGGACAGGGGATGGCTACACCTTC. Its translation is CASSTKTGTGDGYTF. The chain carries TRBV5-1 and TRBJ1-2; 10 bases are shared with TRBD1. The germline V gene has CDR1 SGHRS and CDR2 YFSETQ. The junction had 9 bases not matched to a gene; V was cut back by 4 bases and J by 6 bases. This CDR3 is built from 15 residues. The whole variable domain, remainder taken from reference TRBV5-1 and TRBJ1-2, is KAGVTQTPRYLIKTRGQQVTLSCSPISGHRSVSWYQQTPGQGLQFLFEYFSETQRNKGNFPGRFSGRQFSNSRSEMNVSTLELGDSALYLCASSTKTGTGDGYTFGSGTRLTVV.

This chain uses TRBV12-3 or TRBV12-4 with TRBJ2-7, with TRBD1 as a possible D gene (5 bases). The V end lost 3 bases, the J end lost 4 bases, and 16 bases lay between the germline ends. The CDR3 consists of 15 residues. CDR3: CASSFTGPNTYEQYF. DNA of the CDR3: TGTGCCAGCAGTTTTACAGGCCCCAATACTTACGAGCAGTACTTC.

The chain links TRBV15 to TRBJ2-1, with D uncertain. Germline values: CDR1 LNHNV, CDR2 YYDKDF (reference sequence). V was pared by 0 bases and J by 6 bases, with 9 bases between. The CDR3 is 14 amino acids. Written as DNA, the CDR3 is TGTGCCACCAGCAGAGATCGGTACCCCAATGAGCAGTTCTTC. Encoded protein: CATSRDRYPNEQFF.

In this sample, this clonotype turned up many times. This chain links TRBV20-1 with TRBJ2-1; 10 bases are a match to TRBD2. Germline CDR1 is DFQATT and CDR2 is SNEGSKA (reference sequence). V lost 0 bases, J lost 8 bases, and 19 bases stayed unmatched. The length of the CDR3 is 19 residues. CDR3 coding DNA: TGCAGTGCTAGAGATTCTTCAGGCCCAAGGGGAGCGGGAGGGTATGAGCAGTTCTTC. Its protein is CSARDSSGPRGAGGYEQFF.

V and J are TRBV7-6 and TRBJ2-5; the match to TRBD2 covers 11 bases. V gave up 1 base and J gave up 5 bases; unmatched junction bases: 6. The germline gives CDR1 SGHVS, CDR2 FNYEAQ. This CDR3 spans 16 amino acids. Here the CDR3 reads CASSLVSSGRWETQYF. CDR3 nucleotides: TGTGCCAGCAGCTTAGTGTCTAGCGGGAGGTGGGAGACCCAGTACTTC.

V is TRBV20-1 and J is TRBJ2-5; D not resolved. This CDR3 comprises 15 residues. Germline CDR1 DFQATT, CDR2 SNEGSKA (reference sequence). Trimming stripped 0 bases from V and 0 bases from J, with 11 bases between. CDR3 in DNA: TGCAGTGCTAGAGATAGTCGGAACTACCAAGAGACCCAGTACTTC. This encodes CSARDSRNYQETQYF.

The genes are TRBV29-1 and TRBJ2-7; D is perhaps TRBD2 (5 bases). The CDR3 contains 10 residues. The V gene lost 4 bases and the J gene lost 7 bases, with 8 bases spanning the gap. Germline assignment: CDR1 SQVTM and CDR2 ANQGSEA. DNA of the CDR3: TGCAGCGTTGCCGGGGAAGAGCAGTACTTC. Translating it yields CSVAGEEQYF.

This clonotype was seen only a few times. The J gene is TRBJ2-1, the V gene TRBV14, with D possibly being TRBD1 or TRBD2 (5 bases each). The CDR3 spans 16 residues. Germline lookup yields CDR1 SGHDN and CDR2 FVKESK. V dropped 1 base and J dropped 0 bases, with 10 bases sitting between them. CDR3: CASSQGGASSYNEQFF. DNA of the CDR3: TGTGCCAGCAGCCAAGGAGGGGCGAGCTCCTACAATGAGCAGTTCTTC.

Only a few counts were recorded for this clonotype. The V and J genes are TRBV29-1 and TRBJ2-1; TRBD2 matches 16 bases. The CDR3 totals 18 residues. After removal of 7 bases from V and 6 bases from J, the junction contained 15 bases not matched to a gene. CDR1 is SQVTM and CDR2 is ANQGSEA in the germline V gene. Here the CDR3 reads CSGTGTSGRARPSNEQFF. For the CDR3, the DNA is TGCAGCGGGACCGGGACTAGCGGGAGGGCTCGTCCATCCAATGAGCAGTTCTTC.

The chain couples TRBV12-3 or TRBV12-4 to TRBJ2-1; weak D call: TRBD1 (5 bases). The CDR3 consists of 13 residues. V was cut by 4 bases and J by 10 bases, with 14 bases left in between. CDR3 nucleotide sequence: TGTGCCAGCAGTTCCGACACCAGGGTGGAGCAGTTCTTC. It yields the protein CASSSDTRVEQFF.